This section outlines one TCR beta chain sequence together with its context. The germline CDR1 and CDR2 sequences are SGHNT and YENEEA. This CDR3 is 15 amino acids long. The V end was cut by 0 bases, the J end by 0 bases, with 8 bases between. The treatment: preoperative locoregional IRX-2 cytokine immunotherapy. Preoperative locoregional IRX-2 cytokine immunotherapy was tested in the phase Ib source study. Produced via immunoSEQ multiplex PCR; TCRdb's table is partial and in-frame only. Among about 26,000 clones, about 68% were seen once, and the ten largest hold under 7%. This sample was taken from a study of preoperative IRX-2 immunotherapy in early breast cancer.

The source of this sequence is a human donor with breast cancer. J is TRBJ1-2 and V is TRBV11-3, with D hard to call. Here the sequenced sample was lymph node tissue, taken after IRX-2 immunotherapy. CDR3 nucleotide sequence: TGTGCCAGCAGCTTAGAACCAGAGCCTAACTATGGCTACACCTTC. As protein: CASSLEPEPNYGYTF.